This T cell receptor (beta chain) was profiled in a study of cytotoxic CD8 clonotypes in ibrutinib-treated CLL. Clones were read by immunoSEQ multiplex PCR, and TCRdb kept only the in-frame ones, dropping some. The data hold more than 12,000 clones, with 52% observed a single time. This CDR3 contains 15 residues. Trimming stripped 0 bases from V and 10 bases from J, with 17 bases between. CDR1 is SGHRS and CDR2 is YFSETQ in the germline V gene. The starting material was PBMCs, obtained at an approximately 25-month disease-progression time point, from a patient treated with ibrutinib. The chain joins TRBV5-1 to TRBJ2-1; TRBD2 is a possible D gene (6 bases). This receptor was obtained from a human donor with chronic lymphocytic leukemia. The CDR3 region has the DNA TGCGCCAGCAGCTTGGGAGGGACTGGGTTCGCGGAGCAGTTCTTC. Its translation: CASSLGGTGFAEQFF.